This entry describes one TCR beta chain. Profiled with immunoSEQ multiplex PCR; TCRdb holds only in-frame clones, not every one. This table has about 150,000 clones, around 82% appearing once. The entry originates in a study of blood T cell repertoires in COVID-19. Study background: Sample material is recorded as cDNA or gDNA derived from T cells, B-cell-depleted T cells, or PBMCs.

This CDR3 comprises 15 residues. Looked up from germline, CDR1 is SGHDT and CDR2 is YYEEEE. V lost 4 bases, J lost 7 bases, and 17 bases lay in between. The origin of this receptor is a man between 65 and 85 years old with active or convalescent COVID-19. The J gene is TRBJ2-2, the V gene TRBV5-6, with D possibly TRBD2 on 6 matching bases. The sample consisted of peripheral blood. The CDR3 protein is CASSHLATGVGELFF. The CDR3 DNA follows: TGTGCCAGCAGCCATCTAGCGACCGGCGTCGGGGAGCTGTTTTTT.